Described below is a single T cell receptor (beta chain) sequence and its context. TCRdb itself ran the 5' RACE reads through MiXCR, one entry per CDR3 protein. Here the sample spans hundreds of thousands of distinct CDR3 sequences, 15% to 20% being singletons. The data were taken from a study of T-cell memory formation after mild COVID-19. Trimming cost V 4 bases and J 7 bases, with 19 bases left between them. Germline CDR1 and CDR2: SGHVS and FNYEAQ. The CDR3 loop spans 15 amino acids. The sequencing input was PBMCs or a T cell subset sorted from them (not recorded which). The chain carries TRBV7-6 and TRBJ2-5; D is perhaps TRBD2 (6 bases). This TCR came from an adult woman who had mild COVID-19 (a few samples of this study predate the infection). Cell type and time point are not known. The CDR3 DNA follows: TGTGCCAGCAGCTCCAGCTCGGCGGGGCGCTGGACCCAGTACTTC. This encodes CASSSSSAGRWTQYF. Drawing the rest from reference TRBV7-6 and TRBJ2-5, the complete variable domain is GAGVSQSPRYKVTKRGQDVALRCDPISGHVSLYWYRQALGQGPEFLTYFNYEAQQDKSGLPNDRFSAERPEGSISTLTIQRTEQRDSAMYRCASSSSSAGRWTQYFGPGTRLLVL.